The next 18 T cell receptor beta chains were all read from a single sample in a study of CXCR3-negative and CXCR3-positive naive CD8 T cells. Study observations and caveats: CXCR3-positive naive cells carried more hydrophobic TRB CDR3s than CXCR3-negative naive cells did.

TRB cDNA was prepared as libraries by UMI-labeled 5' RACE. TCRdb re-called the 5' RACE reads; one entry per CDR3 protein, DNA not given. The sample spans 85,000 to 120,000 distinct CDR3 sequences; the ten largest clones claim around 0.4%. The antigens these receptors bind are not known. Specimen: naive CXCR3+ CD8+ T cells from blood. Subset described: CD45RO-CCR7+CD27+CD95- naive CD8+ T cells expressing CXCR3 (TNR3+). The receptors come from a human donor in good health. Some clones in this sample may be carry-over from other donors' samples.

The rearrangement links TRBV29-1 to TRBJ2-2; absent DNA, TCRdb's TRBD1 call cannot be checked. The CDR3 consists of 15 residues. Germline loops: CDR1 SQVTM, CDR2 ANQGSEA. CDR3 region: CSVILTGESPGELFF.

CDR3 residues: CASSLGDSTDTQYF. The genes are TRBV5-1 and TRBJ2-3. Germline V gene data show CDR1 as SGHRS and CDR2 as YFSETQ. The CDR3 contains 14 residues.

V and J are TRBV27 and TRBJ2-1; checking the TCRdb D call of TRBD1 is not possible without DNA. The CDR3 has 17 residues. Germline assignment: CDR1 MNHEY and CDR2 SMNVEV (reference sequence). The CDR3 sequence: CASRTIKGVLSYNEQFF.

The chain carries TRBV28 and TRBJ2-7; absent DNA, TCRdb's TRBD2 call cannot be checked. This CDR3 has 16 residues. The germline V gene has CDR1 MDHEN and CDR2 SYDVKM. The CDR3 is CASSFHVAGGSSEQYF.

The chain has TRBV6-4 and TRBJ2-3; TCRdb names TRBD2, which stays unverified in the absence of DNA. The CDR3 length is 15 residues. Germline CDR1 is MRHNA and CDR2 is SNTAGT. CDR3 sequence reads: CASSDSGLHTDTQYF.

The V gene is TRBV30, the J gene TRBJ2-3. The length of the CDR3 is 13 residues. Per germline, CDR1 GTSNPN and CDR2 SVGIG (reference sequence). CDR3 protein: CAWSVLVGDTQYF.

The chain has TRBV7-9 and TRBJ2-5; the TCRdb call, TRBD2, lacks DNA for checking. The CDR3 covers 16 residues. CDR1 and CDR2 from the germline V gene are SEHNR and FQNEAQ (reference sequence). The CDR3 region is CASSFGLAGFTETQYF.

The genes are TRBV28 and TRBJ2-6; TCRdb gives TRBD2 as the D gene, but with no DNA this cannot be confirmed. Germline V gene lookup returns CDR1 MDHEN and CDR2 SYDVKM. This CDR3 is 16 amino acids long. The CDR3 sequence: CASSLKGPTGANVLTF.

CDR3 in amino acids: CSAIGDGTEAFF. The rearrangement uses TRBV20-1 and TRBJ1-1; the TCRdb D gene call, TRBD1, has no DNA to confirm it. CDR3 size: 12 residues. The germline gives CDR1 DFQATT, CDR2 SNEGSKA (reference sequence).

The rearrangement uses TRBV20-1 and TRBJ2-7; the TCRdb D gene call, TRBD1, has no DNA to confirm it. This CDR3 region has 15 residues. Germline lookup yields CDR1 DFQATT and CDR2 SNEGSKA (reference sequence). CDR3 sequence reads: CSASHDRGPTYEQYF.

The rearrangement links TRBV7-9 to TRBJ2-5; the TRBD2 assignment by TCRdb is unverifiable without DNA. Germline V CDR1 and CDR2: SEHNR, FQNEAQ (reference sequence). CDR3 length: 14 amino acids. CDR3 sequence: CASTLGGIQETQYF.

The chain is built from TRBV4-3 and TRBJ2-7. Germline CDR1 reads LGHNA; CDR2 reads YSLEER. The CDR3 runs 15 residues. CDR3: CASSQDQLGPYEQYF.

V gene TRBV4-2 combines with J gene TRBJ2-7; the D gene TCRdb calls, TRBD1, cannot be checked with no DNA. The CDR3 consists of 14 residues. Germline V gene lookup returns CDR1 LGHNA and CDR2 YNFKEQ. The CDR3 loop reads CASSQDPGGYEQYF.

CDR3 region: CSARDPGLAEYNEQFF. This chain links TRBV20-1 with TRBJ2-1; TCRdb returns TRBD2, unconfirmable since there is no DNA. This CDR3 region has 16 residues. Per germline, CDR1 DFQATT and CDR2 SNEGSKA (reference sequence).

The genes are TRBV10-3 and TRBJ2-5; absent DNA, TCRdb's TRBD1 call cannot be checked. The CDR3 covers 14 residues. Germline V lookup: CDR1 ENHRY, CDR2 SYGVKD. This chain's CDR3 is CAISGLGTSETQYF.

CDR3 protein: CASGSDAYNEQFF. The genes are TRBV6-6 and TRBJ2-1. The CDR3 contains 13 residues. Germline V CDR1 and CDR2: MNHNY, SVGAGI (reference sequence).

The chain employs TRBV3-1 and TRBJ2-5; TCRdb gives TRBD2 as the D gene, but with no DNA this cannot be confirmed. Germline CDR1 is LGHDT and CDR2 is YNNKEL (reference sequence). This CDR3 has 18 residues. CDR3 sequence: CASSQDWRASGNQETQYF.

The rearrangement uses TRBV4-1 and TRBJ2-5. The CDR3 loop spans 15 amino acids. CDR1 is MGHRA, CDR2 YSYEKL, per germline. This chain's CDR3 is CASSQEPRRVETQYF.